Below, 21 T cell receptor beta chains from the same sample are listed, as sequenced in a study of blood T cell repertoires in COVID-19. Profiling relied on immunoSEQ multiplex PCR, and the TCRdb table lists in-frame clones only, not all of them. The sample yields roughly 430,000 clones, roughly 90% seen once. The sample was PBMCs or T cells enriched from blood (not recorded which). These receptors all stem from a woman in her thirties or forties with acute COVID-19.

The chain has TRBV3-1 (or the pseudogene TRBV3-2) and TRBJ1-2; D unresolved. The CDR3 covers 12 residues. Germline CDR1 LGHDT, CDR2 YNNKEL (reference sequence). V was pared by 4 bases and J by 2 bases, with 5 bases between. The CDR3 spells CASSRANYGYTF. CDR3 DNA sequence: TGTGCCAGCAGCCGGGCCAACTATGGCTACACCTTC.

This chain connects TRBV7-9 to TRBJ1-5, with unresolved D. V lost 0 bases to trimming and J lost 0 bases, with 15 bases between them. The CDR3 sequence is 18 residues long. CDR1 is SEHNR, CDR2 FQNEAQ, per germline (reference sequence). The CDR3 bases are TGTGCCAGCAGCTTAGCGGCCGGGGTGGGTTATAGCAATCAGCCCCAGCATTTT. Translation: CASSLAAGVGYSNQPQHF.

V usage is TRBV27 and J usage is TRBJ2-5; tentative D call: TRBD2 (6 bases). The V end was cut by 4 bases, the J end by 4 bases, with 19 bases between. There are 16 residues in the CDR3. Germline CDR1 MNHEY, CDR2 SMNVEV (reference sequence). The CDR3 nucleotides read TGTGCCAGCAGTTCCCCTACTACCCTGGGAGGAGAGACCCAGTACTTC. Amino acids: CASSSPTTLGGETQYF.

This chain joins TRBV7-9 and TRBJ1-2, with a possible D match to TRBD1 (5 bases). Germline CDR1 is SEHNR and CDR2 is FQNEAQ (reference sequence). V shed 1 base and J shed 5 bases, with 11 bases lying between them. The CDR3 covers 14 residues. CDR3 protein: CASSLVTESYGYTF. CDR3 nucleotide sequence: TGTGCCAGCAGCTTAGTGACAGAATCTTATGGCTACACCTTC.

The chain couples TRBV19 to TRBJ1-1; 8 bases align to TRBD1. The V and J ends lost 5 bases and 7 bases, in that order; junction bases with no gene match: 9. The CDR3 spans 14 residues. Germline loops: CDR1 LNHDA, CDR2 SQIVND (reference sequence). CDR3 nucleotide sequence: TGTGCCAGTAGTTCAAGGACAGGGTCTGATGAAGCTTTCTTT. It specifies CASSSRTGSDEAFF.

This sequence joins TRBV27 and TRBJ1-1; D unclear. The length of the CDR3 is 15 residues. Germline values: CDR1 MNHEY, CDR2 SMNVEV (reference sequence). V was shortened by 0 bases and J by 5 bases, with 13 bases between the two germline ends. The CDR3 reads CASSLSGGPRTEAFF. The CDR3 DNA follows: TGTGCCAGCAGTTTATCGGGAGGACCCAGGACTGAAGCTTTCTTT.

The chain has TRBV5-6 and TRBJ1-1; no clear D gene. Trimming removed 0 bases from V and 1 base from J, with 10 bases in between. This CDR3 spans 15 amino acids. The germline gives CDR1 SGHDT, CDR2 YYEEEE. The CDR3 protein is CASSLGVYTNTEAFF. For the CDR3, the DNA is TGTGCCAGCAGCTTGGGTGTTTACACGAACACTGAAGCTTTCTTT.

Written as DNA, the CDR3 is TGTGCCAGCAGCCAAGACAGACTCGGTAATTCACCCCTCCACTTT. Amino acids: CASSQDRLGNSPLHF. The V and J genes are TRBV4-2 and TRBJ1-6; D unclear. CDR1 is LGHNA, CDR2 YNFKEQ, per germline. Trimming left V 0 bases short and J 6 bases short, with 9 bases between. This CDR3 has 15 residues.

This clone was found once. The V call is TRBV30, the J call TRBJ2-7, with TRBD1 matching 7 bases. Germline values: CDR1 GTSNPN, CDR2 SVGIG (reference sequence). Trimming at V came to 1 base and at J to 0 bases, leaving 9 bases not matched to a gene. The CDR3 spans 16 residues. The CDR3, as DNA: TGTGCCTGGAGTGCCGGTACAGGGGCCAACTCCTACGAGCAGTACTTC. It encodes CAWSAGTGANSYEQYF.

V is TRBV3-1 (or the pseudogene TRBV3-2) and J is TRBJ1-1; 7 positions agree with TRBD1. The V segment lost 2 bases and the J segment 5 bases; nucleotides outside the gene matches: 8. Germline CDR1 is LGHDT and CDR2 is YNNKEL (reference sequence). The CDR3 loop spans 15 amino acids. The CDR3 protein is CASSQPEGAWTEAFF. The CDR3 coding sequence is TGTGCCAGCAGCCAACCTGAGGGGGCATGGACTGAAGCTTTCTTT.

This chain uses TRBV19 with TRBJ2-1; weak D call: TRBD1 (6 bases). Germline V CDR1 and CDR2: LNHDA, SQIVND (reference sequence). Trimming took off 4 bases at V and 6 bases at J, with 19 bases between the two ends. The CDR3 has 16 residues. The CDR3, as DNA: TGTGCCAGTAGTACACTGTCAGGGGCTCGTCTCAATGAGCAGTTCTTC. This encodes CASSTLSGARLNEQFF. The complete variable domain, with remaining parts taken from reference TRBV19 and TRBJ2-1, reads DGGITQSPKYLFRKEGQNVTLSCEQNLNHDAMYWYRQDPGQGLRLIYYSQIVNDFQKGDIAEGYSVSREKKESFPLTVTSAQKNPTAFYLCASSTLSGARLNEQFFGPGTRLTVL.

In DNA, the CDR3 is TGCGCCAGCAGCCAAGTAGGGGAAACCGGGGAGCTGTTTTTT. This encodes CASSQVGETGELFF. The V and J genes are TRBV4-1 and TRBJ2-2; possibly TRBD1 for D (5 bases). CDR3 length: 14 residues. CDR1 and CDR2 from the germline V gene are MGHRA and YSYEKL. V lost 1 base and J 5 bases, leaving 8 bases between the germline ends.

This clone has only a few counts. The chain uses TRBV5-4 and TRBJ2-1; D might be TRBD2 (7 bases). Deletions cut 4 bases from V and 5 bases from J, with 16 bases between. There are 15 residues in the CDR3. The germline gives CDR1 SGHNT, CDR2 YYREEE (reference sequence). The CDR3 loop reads CASSGRGNKNNEQFF. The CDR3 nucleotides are TGTGCCAGCAGCGGGAGGGGGAATAAGAACAATGAGCAGTTCTTC.

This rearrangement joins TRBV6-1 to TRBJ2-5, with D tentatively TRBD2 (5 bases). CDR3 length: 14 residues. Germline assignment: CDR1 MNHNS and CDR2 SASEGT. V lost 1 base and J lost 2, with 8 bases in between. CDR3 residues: CASSEGGWQETQYF. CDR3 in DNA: TGTGCCAGCAGTGAAGGAGGGTGGCAAGAGACCCAGTACTTC.

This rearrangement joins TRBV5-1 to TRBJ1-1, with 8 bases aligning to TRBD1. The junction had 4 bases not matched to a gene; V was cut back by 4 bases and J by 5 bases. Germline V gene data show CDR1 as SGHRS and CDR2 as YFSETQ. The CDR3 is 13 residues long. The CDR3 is CASSAQGATEAFF. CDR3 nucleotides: TGCGCCAGCAGCGCGCAGGGGGCGACTGAAGCTTTCTTT.

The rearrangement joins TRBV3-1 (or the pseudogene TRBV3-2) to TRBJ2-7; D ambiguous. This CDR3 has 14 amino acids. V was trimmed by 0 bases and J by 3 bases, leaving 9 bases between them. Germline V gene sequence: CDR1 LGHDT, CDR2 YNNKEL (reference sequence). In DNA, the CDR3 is TGTGCCAGCAGCCAAGAACCAACTTACTACGAGCAGTACTTC. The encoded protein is CASSQEPTYYEQYF.

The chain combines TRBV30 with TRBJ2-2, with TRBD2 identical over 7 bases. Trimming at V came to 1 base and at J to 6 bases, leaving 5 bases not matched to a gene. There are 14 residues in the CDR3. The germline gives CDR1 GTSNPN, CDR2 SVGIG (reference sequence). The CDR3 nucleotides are TGTGCCTGGAGTGCCCGACTAGCATCCGGGGAGCTGTTTTTT. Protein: CAWSARLASGELFF. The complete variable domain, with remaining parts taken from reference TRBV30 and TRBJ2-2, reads SQTIHQWPATLVQPVGSPLSLECTVEGTSNPNLYWYRQAAGRGLQLLFYSVGIGQISSEVPQNLSASRPQDRQFILSSKKLLLSDSGFYLCAWSARLASGELFFGEGSRLTVL.

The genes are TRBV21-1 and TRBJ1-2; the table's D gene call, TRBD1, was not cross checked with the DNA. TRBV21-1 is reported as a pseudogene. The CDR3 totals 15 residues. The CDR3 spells CASSKFDRGSPGYTF. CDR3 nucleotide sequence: TGTGCCAGCAGCAAATTCGACAGGGGTTCCCCTGGCTACACCTTC.

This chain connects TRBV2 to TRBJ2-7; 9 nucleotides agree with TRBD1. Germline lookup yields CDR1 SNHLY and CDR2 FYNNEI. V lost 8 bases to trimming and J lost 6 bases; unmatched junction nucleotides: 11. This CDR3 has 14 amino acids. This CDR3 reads CASGVGQGSPEQYF. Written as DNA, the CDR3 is TGTGCCAGCGGGGTGGGACAGGGCTCCCCCGAGCAGTACTTC.

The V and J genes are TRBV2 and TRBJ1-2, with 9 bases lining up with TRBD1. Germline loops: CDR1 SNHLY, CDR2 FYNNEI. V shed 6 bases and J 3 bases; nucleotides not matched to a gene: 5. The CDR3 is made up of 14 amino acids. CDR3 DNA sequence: TGTGCCAGCAGGGCGGGACAGGGTGACTATGGCTACACCTTC. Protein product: CASRAGQGDYGYTF.

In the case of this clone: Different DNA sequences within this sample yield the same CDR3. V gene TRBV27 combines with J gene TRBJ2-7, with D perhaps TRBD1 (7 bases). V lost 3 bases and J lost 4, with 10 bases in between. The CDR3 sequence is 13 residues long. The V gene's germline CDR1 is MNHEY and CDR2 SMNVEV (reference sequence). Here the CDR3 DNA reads TGTGCCAGCAGTTTGGCAGGGGGGTACGAGCAGTACTTC. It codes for CASSLAGGYEQYF.